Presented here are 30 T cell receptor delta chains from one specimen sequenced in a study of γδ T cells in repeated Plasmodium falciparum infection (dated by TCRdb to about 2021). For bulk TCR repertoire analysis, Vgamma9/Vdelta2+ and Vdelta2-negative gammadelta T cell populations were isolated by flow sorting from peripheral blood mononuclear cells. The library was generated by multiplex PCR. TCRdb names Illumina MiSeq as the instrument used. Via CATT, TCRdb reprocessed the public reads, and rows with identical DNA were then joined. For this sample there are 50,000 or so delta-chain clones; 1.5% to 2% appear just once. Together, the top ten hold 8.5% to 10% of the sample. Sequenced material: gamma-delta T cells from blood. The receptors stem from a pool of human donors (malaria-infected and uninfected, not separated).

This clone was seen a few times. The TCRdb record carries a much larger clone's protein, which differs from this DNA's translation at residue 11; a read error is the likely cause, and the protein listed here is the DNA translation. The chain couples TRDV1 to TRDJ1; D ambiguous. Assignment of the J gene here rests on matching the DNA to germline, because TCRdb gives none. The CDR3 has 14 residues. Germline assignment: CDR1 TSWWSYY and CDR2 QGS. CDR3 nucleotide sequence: TGTGCTCTTGGGGATTTAACCAGTGCCGATGAACTCATCTTT. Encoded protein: CALGDLTSADELIF.

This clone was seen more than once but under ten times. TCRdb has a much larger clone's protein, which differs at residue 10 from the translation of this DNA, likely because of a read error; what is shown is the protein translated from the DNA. The CDR3 DNA reads as TGTGCTCTTGGGGACCGGCCTTCCTTCTGCGTACTAGTTTCCTTACTGTACACCGATAAACTCATCTTT. This gives the protein CALGDRPSFCVLVSLLYTDKLIF. The chain carries TRDV1 and TRDJ1; 7 bases are shared with TRDD2. TCRdb records no J gene; here it was assigned by comparing the DNA to germline. CDR1 and CDR2 from the germline V gene are TSWWSYY and QGS. V dropped 3 bases and J dropped 0; count of bases not matched to a gene: 28. The CDR3 length is 23 residues.

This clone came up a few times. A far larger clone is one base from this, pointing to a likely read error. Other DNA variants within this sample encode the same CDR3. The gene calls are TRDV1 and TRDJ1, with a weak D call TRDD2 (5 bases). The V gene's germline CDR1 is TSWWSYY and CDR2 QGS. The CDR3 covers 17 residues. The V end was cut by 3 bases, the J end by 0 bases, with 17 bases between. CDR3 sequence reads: CALGEGFLQTYTDKLIF. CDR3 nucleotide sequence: TGTGCTCTTGGGGAGGGTTTCCTCCAGACCTACACCGATAAACTCATCTTT.

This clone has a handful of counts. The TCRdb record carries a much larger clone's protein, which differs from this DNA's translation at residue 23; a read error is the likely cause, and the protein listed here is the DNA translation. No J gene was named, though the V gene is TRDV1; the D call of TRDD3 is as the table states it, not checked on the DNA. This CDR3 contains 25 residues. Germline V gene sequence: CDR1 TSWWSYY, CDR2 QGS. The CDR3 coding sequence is TGTGCTCTTGGGGACTCTCCTACAACGGAACCCCAACCCCGTACTGGGGGATTACCAACCGATAAACCCATCTTT. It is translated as CALGDSPTTEPQPRTGGLPTDKPIF.

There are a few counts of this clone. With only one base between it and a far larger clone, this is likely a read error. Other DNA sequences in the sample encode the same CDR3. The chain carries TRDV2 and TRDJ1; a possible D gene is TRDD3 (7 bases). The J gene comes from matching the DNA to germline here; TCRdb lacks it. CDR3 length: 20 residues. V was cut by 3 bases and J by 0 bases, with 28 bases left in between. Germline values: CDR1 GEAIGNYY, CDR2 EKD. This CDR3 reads CACDEAFPRGGTGDTDKLIF. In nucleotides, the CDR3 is TGTGCCTGTGACGAGGCCTTCCCTCGCGGGGGTACTGGGGACACCGATAAACTCATCTTT.

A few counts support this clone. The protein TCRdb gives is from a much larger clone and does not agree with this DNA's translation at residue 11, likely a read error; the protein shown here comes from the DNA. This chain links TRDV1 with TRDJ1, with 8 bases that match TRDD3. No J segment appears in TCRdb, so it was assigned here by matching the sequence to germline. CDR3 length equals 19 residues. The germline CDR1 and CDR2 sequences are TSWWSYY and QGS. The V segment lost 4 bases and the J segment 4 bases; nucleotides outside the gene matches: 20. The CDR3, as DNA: TGTGCTCTTGGGGCACCTCCACCTTCCACCGGCTGGGGGAGCGATAAACTCATCTTT. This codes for CALGAPPPSTGWGSDKLIF.

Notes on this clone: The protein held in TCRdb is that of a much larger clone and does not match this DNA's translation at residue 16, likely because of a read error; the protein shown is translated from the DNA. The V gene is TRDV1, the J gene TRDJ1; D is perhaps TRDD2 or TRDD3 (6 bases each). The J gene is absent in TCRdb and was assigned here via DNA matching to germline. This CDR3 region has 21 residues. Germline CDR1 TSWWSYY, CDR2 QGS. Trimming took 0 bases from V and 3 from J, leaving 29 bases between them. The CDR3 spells CALGELAAFPFTGSPPDKLIF. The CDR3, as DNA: TGTGCTCTTGGGGAACTTGCGGCCTTCCCCTTTACTGGGAGTCCGCCCGATAAACTCATCTTT.

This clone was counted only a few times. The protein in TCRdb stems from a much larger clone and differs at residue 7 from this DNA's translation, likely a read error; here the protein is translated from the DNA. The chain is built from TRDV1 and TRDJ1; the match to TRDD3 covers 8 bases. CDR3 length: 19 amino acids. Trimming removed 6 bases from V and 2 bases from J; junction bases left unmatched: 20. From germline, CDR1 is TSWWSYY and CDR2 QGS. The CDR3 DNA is TGTGCTCTTGGCCCGAGGGCCCTACAGGCGGGATACGGGACCGATAAACTCATCTTT. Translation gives CALGPRALQAGYGTDKLIF.

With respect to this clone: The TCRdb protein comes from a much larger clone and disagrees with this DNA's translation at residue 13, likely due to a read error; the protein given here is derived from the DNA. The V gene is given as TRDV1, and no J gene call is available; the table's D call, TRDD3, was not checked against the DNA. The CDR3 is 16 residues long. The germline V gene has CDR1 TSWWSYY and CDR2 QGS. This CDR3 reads CALGVLGYWGMARLIF. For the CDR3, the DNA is TGTGCTCTTGGGGTTTTAGGGTACTGGGGGATGGCACGGCTCATCTTT.

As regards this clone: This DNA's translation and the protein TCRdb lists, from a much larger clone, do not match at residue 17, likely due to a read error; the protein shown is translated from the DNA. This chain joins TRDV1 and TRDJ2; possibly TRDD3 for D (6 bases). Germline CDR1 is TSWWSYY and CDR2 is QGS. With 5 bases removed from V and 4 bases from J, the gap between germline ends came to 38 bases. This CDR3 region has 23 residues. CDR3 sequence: CALGTRGRYRVVGGGEGTAQLFF. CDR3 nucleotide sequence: TGTGCTCTTGGGACGAGGGGTAGATATCGGGTCGTTGGAGGGGGGGAGGGGACAGCACAACTCTTCTTT.

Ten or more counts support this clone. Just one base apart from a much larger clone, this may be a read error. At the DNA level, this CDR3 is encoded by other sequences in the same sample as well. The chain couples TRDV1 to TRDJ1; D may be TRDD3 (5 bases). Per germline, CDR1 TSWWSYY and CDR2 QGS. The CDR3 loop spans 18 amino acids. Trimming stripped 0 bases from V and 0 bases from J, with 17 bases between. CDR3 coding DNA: TGTGCTCTTGGGGAACTGCTGCTACTCGGGGACTACACCGATAAACTCATCTTT. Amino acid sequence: CALGELLLLGDYTDKLIF.

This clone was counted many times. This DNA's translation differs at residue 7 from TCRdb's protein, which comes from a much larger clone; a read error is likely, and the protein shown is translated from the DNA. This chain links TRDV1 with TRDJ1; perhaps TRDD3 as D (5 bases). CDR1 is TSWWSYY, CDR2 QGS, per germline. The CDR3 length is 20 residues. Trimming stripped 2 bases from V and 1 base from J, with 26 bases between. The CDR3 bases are TGTGCTCTTGGGGAAAACATCGGGCCATCCTCGGGGGTCCTCACCGATAAACTCATCTTT. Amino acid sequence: CALGENIGPSSGVLTDKLIF.

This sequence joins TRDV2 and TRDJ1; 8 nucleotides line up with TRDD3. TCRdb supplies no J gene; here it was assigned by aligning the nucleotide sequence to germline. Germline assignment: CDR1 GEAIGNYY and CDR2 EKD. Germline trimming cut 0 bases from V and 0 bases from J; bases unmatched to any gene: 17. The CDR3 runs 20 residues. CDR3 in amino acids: CACDTVILGGTHPNTDKLIF. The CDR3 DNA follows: TGTGCCTGTGACACCGTAATACTGGGGGGTACTCATCCCAACACCGATAAACTCATCTTT.

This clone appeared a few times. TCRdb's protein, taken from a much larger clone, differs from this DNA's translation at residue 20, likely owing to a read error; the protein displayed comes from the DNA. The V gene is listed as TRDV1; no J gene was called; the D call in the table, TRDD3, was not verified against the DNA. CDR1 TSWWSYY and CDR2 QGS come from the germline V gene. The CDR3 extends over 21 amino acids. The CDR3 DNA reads TGTGCTCTTGGGATTCGGCCTTCCCGCTACTGGGGGGTTCCGTACACCGATAAACTCACCTTT. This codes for CALGIRPSRYWGVPYTDKLTF.

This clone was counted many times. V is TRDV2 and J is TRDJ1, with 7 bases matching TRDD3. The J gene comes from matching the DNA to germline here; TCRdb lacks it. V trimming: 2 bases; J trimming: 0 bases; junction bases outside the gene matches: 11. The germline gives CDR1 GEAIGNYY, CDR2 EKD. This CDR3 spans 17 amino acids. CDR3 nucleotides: TGTGCCTGTGACATTGTTGGGTTGGGGGACTACACCGATAAACTCATCTTT. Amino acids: CACDIVGLGDYTDKLIF.

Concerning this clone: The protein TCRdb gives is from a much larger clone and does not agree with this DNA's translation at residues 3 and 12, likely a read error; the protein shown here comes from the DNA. The chain's CDR3 is CAPGELSTGTAGKLIF. The CDR3, as DNA: TGTGCTCCTGGGGAACTAAGCACCGGGACGGCCGGTAAACTCATCTTT. The J gene is TRDJ1, the V gene TRDV1; possible D gene TRDD3, 6 bases. Looked up from germline, CDR1 is TSWWSYY and CDR2 is QGS. CDR3 size: 16 residues.

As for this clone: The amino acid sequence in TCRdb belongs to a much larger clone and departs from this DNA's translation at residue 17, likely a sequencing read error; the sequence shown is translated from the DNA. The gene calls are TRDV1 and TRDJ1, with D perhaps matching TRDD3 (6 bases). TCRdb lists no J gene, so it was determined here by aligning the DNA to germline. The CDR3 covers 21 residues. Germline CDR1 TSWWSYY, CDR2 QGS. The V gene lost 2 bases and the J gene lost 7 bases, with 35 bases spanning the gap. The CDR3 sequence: CALGETSANTGNPVSFGKLIF. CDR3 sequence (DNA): TGTGCTCTTGGGGAAACCTCCGCCAATACTGGGAACCCCGTCTCCTTCGGTAAACTCATCTTT.

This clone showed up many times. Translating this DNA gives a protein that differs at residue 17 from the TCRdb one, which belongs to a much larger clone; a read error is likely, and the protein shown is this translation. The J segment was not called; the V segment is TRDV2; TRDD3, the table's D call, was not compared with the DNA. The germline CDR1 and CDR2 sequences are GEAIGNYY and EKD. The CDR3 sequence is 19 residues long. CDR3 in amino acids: CACDTLPPGGYGSTDKRIF. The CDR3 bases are TGTGCCTGTGACACCCTGCCTCCTGGGGGATACGGAAGCACCGATAAACGCATCTTT.

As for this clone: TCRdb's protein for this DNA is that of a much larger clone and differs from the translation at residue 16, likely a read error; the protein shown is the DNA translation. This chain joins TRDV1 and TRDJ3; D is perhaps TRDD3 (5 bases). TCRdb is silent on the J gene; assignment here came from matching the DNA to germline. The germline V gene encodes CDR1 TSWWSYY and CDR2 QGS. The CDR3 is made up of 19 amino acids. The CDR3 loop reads CALGESLLRFSWDTRKMFF. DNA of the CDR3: TGTGCTCTTGGGGAGTCTCTATTGAGATTCTCCTGGGACACCCGAAAGATGTTTTTC.

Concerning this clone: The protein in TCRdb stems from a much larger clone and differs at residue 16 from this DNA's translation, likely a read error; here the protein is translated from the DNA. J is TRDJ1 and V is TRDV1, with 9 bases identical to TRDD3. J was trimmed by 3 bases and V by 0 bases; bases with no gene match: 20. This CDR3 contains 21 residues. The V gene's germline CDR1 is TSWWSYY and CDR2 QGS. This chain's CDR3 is CALGELVARWGIDRYADKLIF. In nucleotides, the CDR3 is TGTGCTCTTGGGGAACTAGTTGCAAGGTGGGGGATAGATAGGTACGCCGATAAACTCATCTTT.

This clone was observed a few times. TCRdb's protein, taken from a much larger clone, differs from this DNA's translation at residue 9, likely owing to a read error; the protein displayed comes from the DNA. CDR3 sequence: CALGEHPSSYWGSRTLTDKLIF. The DNA of the CDR3 is TGTGCTCTTGGGGAACATCCTTCCTCGTACTGGGGAAGCCGGACACTTACTGATAAACTCATCTTT. The chain has TRDV1 and TRDJ1; D tentatively reads TRDD2 or TRDD3 (7 bases each). TCRdb does not report a J gene; here it was assigned by matching the DNA to germline references. The CDR3 runs to 22 residues. Deletions cut 1 base from V and 5 bases from J, with 35 bases between. CDR1 and CDR2 from the germline V gene are TSWWSYY and QGS.

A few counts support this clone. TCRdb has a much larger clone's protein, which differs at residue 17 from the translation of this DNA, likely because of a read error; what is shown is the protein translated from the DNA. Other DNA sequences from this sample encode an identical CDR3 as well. The CDR3 DNA sequence: TGTGCTCTTGGGGAACTGTTTCACACTCTGCGATTTCCTGGGGGATACGTGGGGTACACCGATAAACTCATCTTT. Protein: CALGELFHTLRFPGGYVGYTDKLIF. V gene TRDV1 combines with J gene TRDJ1; 12 nucleotides agree with TRDD3. This CDR3 has 25 residues. Germline CDR1 is TSWWSYY and CDR2 is QGS. V was pared by 0 bases and J by 0 bases, with 26 bases of the junction left unmatched.

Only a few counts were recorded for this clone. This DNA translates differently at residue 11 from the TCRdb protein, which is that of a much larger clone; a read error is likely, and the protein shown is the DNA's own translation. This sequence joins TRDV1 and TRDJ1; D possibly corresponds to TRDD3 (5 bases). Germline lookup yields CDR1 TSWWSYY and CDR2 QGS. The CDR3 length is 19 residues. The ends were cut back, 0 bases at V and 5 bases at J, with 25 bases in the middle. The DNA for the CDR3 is TGTGCTCTTGGGGAACTAGGGGGTACAGAGTTTTACCCTTGGGATAAACTCATCTTT. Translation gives CALGELGGTEFYPWDKLIF.

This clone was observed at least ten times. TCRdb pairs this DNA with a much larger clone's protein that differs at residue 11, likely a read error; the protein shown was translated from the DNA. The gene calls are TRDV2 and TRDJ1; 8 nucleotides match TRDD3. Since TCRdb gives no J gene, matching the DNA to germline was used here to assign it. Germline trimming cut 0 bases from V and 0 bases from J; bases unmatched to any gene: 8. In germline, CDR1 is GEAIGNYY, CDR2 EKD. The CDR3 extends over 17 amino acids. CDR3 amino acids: CACDTVSGIRDTDKLIF. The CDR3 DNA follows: TGTGCCTGTGACACCGTCTCCGGGATACGAGACACCGATAAACTCATCTTT.

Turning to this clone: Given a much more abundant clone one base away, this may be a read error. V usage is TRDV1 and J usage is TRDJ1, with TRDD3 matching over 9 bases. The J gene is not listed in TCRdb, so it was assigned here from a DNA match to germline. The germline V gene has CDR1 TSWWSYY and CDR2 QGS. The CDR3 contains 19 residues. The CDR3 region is CALGAHWGTHSPYTDKLIF. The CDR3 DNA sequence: TGTGCCCTTGGGGCTCACTGGGGGACTCATAGTCCGTACACCGATAAACTCATCTTT.

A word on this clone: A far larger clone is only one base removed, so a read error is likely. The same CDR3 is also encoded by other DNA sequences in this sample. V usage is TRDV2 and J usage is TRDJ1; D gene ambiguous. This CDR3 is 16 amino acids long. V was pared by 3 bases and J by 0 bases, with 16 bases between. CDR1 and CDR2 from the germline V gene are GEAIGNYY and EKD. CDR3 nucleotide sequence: TGTGCCTGTGACCCCCCGCGCACAGTATACACCGATAAACTCATCTTT. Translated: CACDPPRTVYTDKLIF.

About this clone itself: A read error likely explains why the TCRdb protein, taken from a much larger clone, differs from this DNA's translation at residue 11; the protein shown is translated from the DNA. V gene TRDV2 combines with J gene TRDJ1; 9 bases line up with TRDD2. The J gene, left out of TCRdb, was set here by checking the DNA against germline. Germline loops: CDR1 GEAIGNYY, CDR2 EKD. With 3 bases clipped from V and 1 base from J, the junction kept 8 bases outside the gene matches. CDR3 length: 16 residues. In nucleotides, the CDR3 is TGTGCCTGTGACCCCCTTCCTACCAGCGCCACCGATAAACTCATCTTT. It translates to CACDPLPTSATDKLIF.

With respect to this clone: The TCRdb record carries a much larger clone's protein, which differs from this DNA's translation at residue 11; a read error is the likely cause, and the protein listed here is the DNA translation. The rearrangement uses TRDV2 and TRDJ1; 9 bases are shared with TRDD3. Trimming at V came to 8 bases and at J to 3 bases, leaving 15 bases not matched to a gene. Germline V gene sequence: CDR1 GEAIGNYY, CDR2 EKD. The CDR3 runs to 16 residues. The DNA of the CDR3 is TGTGCCTCCAGGAGAACTGGGGGACTGTACGCCGATAAACTCATCTTT. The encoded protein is CASRRTGGLYADKLIF.

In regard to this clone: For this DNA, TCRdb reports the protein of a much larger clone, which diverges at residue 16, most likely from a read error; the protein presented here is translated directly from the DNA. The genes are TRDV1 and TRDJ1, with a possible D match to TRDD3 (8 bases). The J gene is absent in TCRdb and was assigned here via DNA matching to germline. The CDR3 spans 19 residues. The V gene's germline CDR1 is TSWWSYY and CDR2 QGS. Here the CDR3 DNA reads TGTGCTCTTGGGGTTTTCCTACGAGGGATACGCAAGTACACCGATAGACTCATCTTT. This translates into CALGVFLRGIRKYTDRLIF.

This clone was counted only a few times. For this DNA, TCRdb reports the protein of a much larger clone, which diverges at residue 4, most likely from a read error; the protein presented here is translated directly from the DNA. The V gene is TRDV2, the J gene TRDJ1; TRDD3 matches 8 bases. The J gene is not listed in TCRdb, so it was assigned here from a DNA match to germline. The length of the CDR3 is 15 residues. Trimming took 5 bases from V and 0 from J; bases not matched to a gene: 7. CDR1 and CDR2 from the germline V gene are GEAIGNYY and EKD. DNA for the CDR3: TGTGCCTGTGCAGGTCTGGGGGACAACACCGATAAACTCATCTTT. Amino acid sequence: CACAGLGDNTDKLIF.